These T cell receptor beta chains were read from a single sample in a study of blood T cells in healthy people across ages. TCRdb re-derived calls from the 5' RACE reads in MiXCR, one entry per CDR3 protein. The table has fewer than 1,200,000 distinct CDR3 sequences, about 23% seen once. These same data were also listed under a study on T cells of mothers and their children.

The source material was blood. The source of these receptors is a girl aged 2 to 10 in good health. Both conserved end residues are part of each CDR3. The D gene is left open where the match is weak. Not all rows give a size; the values are once, few, many and, for expanded clones, a class.

NA | 14 | TRBJ1-2 | TRBV6-5 | NA | TGTGCCAGCAGTTACTCGTTCCGAAACTATGGCTACACCTTC | CASSYSFRNYGYTF
many | 12 | TRBJ1-3 | TRBV18 | NA | TGTGCCAGCAGCCCTTCTGGAAACACCATATATTTT | CASSPSGNTIYF
few | 13 | TRBJ2-1 | TRBV29-1 | NA | TGCAGCGCTGGGAACGGGGGTCACAATGAGCAGTTCTTC | CSAGNGGHNEQFF
few | 17 | TRBJ1-4 | TRBV2 | NA | TGTGCCAGCAGTGGTCTCCCTTACCTTGACTCAAATGAAAAACTGTTTTTT | CASSGLPYLDSNEKLFF
NA | 13 | TRBJ2-7 | TRBV3-1 | NA | TGTGCCAGCAGCCAAGGAGGTTTCTGGGAGCAGTACTTC | CASSQGGFWEQYF
NA | 14 | TRBJ1-2 | TRBV7-2 | NA | TGTGCCAGCAGCTCTCCAAGACAGGCCTGGAGCTACACCTTC | CASSSPRQAWSYTF
NA | 13 | TRBJ2-7 | TRBV20-1 | NA | TGCAGTGCTAGAGCACCCGGGATGTACGAGCAGTACTTC | CSARAPGMYEQYF
few | 16 | TRBJ1-5 | TRBV5-6 | NA | TGTGCCAGCAGCTTGGCCGGGGGGGGTAGCAATCAGCCCCAGCATTTT | CASSLAGGGSNQPQHF
few | 15 | TRBJ2-1 | TRBV29-1 | TRBD2 | TGCAGCGCTGAACTAGCGGCGAGCTCCTACAATGAGCAGTTCTTC | CSAELAASSYNEQFF
NA | 13 | TRBJ2-7 | TRBV15 | NA | TGTGCCACCAGCAGAGATCTGAATTACGAGCAGTACTTC | CATSRDLNYEQYF
few | 13 | TRBJ2-1 | TRBV20-1 | TRBD2 | TGCAGTGCTACGAGCGGGACCTACAATGAGCAGTTCTTC | CSATSGTYNEQFF
NA | 15 | TRBJ2-5 | TRBV7-7 | NA | TGTGCTAGCAGTACCGGGACAAAGGGATCGGAGACCCAGTACTTC | CASSTGTKGSETQYF
NA | 15 | TRBJ2-7 | TRBV28 | TRBD1 | TGTGCCAGCAGTCGGGGGGACAGGGGGCAATACGAGCAGTACTTC | CASSRGDRGQYEQYF
NA | 15 | TRBJ2-5 | TRBV28 | TRBD2 | TGTGCCAGCAGTTTCCTAGCGGGGGGCGGAAAGACCCAGTACTTC | CASSFLAGGGKTQYF
few | 16 | TRBJ2-1 | TRBV4-3 | TRBD1 | TGCGCCAGCAGCCAAGAAACGGGACAGGGTTTTAATGAGCAGTTCTTC | CASSQETGQGFNEQFF
NA | 15 | TRBJ1-3 | TRBV7-2 | NA | TGTGCCAGCAGCTTAGTGGCATCCCCTGGAAACACCATATATTTT | CASSLVASPGNTIYF
few | 14 | TRBJ2-1 | TRBV25-1 | TRBD2 | TGTGCCAGCAGTGAATGGGGCGGGAGGGGGGAGCAGTTCTTC | CASSEWGGRGEQFF
many | 13 | TRBJ2-5 | TRBV4-1 | TRBD2 | TGCGCCAGCAGCCAAGAGCGGGAGGAGACCCAGTACTTC | CASSQEREETQYF
NA | 15 | TRBJ2-1 | TRBV29-1 | NA | TGCAGCGGCGGGTCCACAGGGCTCGGCTACAATGAGCAGTTCTTC | CSGGSTGLGYNEQFF
few | 15 | TRBJ1-1 | TRBV27 | NA | TGTGCCAGCAGTCTAGACAGGCCCGGACCCACTGAAGCTTTCTTT | CASSLDRPGPTEAFF
many | 17 | TRBJ1-2 | TRBV5-1 | TRBD1 | TGCGCCAGCAGCTTGAGGGGACAGGGGTCATCCTTGGGCGGCTACACCTTC | CASSLRGQGSSLGGYTF
few | 16 | TRBJ2-5 | TRBV5-6 | TRBD1 | TGTGCCAGCAGCTTGGAGAGGGGGCGCTTTTCAGAGACCCAGTACTTC | CASSLERGRFSETQYF
NA | 13 | TRBJ2-5 | TRBV14 | NA | TGTGCCAGCAACGCAAGGCAGGGCGGGACCCAGTACTTC | CASNARQGGTQYF
NA | 13 | TRBJ2-7 | TRBV4-1 | NA | TGCGCCAGCAGCCAAGAAGAGTGGGTCGAGCAGTACTTC | CASSQEEWVEQYF
few | 15 | TRBJ1-6 | TRBV7-9 | TRBD1 | TGTGCCAGCAGCTCCGGGACAGTAGGCTTGGGGGACCTCCACTTT | CASSSGTVGLGDLHF
few | 15 | TRBJ1-4 | TRBV6-1 | NA | TGTGCCAGCAGTGACCGGGGGACAACTAATGAAAAACTGTTTTTT | CASSDRGTTNEKLFF
few | 15 | TRBJ2-7 | TRBV12-3/TRBV12-4 | TRBD1 | TGTGCCAGCTCGCGGGACAGGAGAAGCTCCTACGAGCAGTACTTC | CASSRDRRSSYEQYF
NA | 14 | TRBJ2-7 | TRBV20-1 | TRBD1 | TGCAGTGCTAGGCCGGGGACAGGGGCTGGCGAGCAGTACTTC | CSARPGTGAGEQYF
NA | 13 | TRBJ2-1 | TRBV12-3/TRBV12-4 | NA | TGTGCCAGCAGTCTTTCTCCGGTTGTAGAGCAGTTCTTC | CASSLSPVVEQFF
NA | 14 | TRBJ1-2 | TRBV19 | NA | TGTGCCAGTAGTATATTCGGGGAGAACTATGGCTACACCTTC | CASSIFGENYGYTF
few | 16 | TRBJ1-4 | TRBV5-5 | NA | TGTGCCAGCAGCCCTGACGGACAGCCAACTAATGAAAAACTGTTTTTT | CASSPDGQPTNEKLFF
few | 12 | TRBJ2-3 | TRBV18 | NA | TGTGCCAGCTCACCGTATGAAGATACGCAGTATTTT | CASSPYEDTQYF
few | 13 | TRBJ2-2 | TRBV6-6 | NA | TGTGCCAGCAGTTACGTTCTCACCGGGGAGCTGTTTTTT | CASSYVLTGELFF
NA | 15 | TRBJ2-1 | TRBV4-1 | NA | TGCGCCAGCAGCCAACTCCATGGGGCATACAATGAGCAGTTCTTC | CASSQLHGAYNEQFF
NA | 13 | TRBJ2-7 | TRBV6-1 | NA | TGTGCCAGCAGTGAAGCCAGGACCTACGAGCAGTACTTC | CASSEARTYEQYF
few | 13 | TRBJ2-7 | TRBV5-5 | NA | TGTGCCAGCAGCTTACTGGTAGACCACGAGCAGTACTTC | CASSLLVDHEQYF
few | 13 | TRBJ2-5 | TRBV7-2 | TRBD2 | TGTGCCAGCAGCCTCCGGACTAGCGGGGGGATTACCTTC | CASSLRTSGGITF
few | 14 | TRBJ2-1 | TRBV29-1 | TRBD1 | TGCAGCGTTGAAGGACGACAGGGACAAAATGAGCAGTTCTTC | CSVEGRQGQNEQFF
NA | 14 | TRBJ2-7 | TRBV5-1 | NA | TGCGCCAGCAGCTTGGTGACAGTGGAAGGCGAGCAGTACTTC | CASSLVTVEGEQYF
NA | 19 | TRBJ2-3 | TRBV5-1 | TRBD2 | TGCGCCAGCAGCTTGGTCGGACTAGCGGGGGGTTCCTCCACAGATACGCAGTATTTT | CASSLVGLAGGSSTDTQYF
NA | 13 | TRBJ2-5 | TRBV6-5 | TRBD1 | TGTGCCACTTACTCCGGGACAGAAGAGACCCAGTACTTC | CATYSGTEETQYF
few | 12 | TRBJ2-1 | TRBV24-1 | NA | TGTGCCACCAGCGACGGGTACAATGAGCAGTTCTTC | CATSDGYNEQFF
NA | 15 | TRBJ1-2 | TRBV9 | TRBD1 | TGTGCCAGCAGCGTAGCGTTAGGGGGCTTTCAAGGCTACACCTTC | CASSVALGGFQGYTF
few | 12 | TRBJ1-2 | TRBV29-1 | TRBD1 | TGCAGCGTTGAGGGGACAGAAGATGGCTACACCTTC | CSVEGTEDGYTF
NA | 13 | TRBJ2-3 | TRBV29-1 | NA | TGCAGCGCCGTCCCCGATAGCACAGATACGCAGTATTTT | CSAVPDSTDTQYF
NA | 9 | TRBJ1-1 | TRBV29-1 | NA | TGCAGCGTTGATTTTCAAGCTTTCTTT | CSVDFQAFF
few | 13 | TRBJ2-3 | TRBV29-1 | NA | TGCAGCGTCGACAACGGGCTTAAAGATACGCAGTATTTT | CSVDNGLKDTQYF
few | 15 | TRBJ1-1 | TRBV27 | NA | TGTGCCAGCAGTTTATCCGCGGGGGCCAACACTGAAGCTTTCTTT | CASSLSAGANTEAFF
few | 15 | TRBJ2-7 | TRBV7-9 | TRBD1 | TGTGCCAGCAGCCCCCCCCGGACAGGGGTCTACGAGCAGTACTTC | CASSPPRTGVYEQYF
NA | 14 | TRBJ1-4 | TRBV20-1 | NA | TGCAGTGCTAATGCGGGGATAACTAATGAAAAACTGTTTTTT | CSANAGITNEKLFF
few | 15 | TRBJ2-5 | TRBV5-1 | TRBD1 | TGCGCCAGCAGCCTGGACAGGGGGGTACAAGAGACCCAGTACTTC | CASSLDRGVQETQYF
NA | 16 | TRBJ2-5 | TRBV5-1 | NA | TGCGCCAGCAGCTCTTCCGGGGCTTCCCTTCAAGAGACCCAGTACTTC | CASSSSGASLQETQYF
many | 13 | TRBJ1-4 | TRBV7-2 | NA | TGTGCCAGCAGCTTTGGGGGTCATGAAAAACTGTTTTTT | CASSFGGHEKLFF
few | 12 | TRBJ1-2 | TRBV4-1 | NA | TGCGCCAGCAGCCGGACTTTTGGTGGCTACACCTTC | CASSRTFGGYTF
few | 15 | TRBJ1-4 | TRBV13 | NA | TGTGCCAGCAGCTCACGACAGCGATTTAATGAAAAACTGTTTTTT | CASSSRQRFNEKLFF
NA | 17 | TRBJ2-5 | TRBV4-3 | NA | TGCGCCAGCAGCCAAGGTACCAGTTTAAGAAGTCAAGAGACCCAGTACTTC | CASSQGTSLRSQETQYF
few | 15 | TRBJ1-1 | TRBV9 | TRBD1 | TGTGCCAGCAGCGGTAGACAGGGGAAGGACACTGAAGCTTTCTTT | CASSGRQGKDTEAFF
few | 15 | TRBJ1-3 | TRBV7-2 | NA | TGTGCCAGCAGACCGCAGCACTCGGGGGGAAACACCATATATTTT | CASRPQHSGGNTIYF
once | 14 | TRBJ2-3 | TRBV9 | NA | TGTGCCAGCAGCCCGGATTTAAGGACAGATACGCAGTATTTT | CASSPDLRTDTQYF
few | 15 | TRBJ1-2 | TRBV6-2/TRBV6-3 | NA | TGTGCCAGCAGTTACTCGATGGAAGCTAACTATGGCTACACCTTC | CASSYSMEANYGYTF